One sample yielded the 5 T cell receptor beta chains listed below, sequenced in a study of PD-1 blockade in classical Hodgkin lymphoma. Time point in this sample: cycle 4 day 1 (C4D1), after 5 to 7 weeks of nivolumab. All trial patients relapsed after autologous stem cell transplantation. Negative magnetic selection isolated CD4+ T cells from thawed PBMCs. Assay used: immunoSEQ multiplex PCR; TCRdb lists only in-frame clones, some missing. The sample lists about 22,000 clones; about 72% were seen once. Sequenced material: CD4+ T cells from blood, taken before the fourth cycle of nivolumab. All receptors come from a human donor with classical Hodgkin lymphoma.

V and J are TRBV28 and TRBJ2-5; a weak D match, TRBD1 (5 bases). Trimming left V 3 bases short and J 5 bases short, with 13 bases between. Germline V lookup: CDR1 MDHEN, CDR2 SYDVKM. The CDR3 contains 14 residues. The CDR3 DNA reads as TGTGCCAGCAGTTTCAGGGCCGCTCGGGAGACCCAGTACTTC. It encodes CASSFRAARETQYF.

There are a few counts of this clone. The chain recombines TRBV18 with TRBJ1-2, with TRBD1 matching over 7 bases. CDR1 KGHSH and CDR2 LQKENI come from the germline V gene. The trim removed 6 bases at V and 5 bases at J, leaving 6 bases unmatched. The CDR3 runs to 13 residues. CDR3 nucleotide sequence: TGTGCCAGCTCTCTAGACAGGGTATATGGCTACACCTTC. It encodes CASSLDRVYGYTF.

This clone was recorded only once. This chain uses TRBV9 with TRBJ2-3, with D possibly being TRBD1 (5 bases). The CDR3 has 15 residues. V was trimmed by 4 bases and J by 1 base, leaving 13 bases between them. CDR1 and CDR2 from the germline V gene are SGDLS and YYNGEE. The CDR3 loop is CASSIKQGGTDTQYF. In nucleotides, the CDR3 is TGTGCCAGCAGCATAAAGCAGGGCGGCACAGATACGCAGTATTTT.

This clone came up a few times. CDR3 residues: CASSPTGTENEKLFF. The CDR3 DNA reads as TGTGCCAGCTCACCTACCGGGACAGAAAATGAAAAACTGTTTTTT. The chain joins TRBV18 to TRBJ1-4; 7 nucleotides agree with TRBD1. Germline V lookup: CDR1 KGHSH, CDR2 LQKENI. The CDR3 contains 15 residues. With V trimmed by 3 bases and J by 5 bases, 6 bases remained unmatched. The full variable domain, its missing parts supplied by reference TRBV18 and TRBJ1-4, is NAGVMQNPRHLVRRRGQEARLRCSPMKGHSHVYWYRQLPEEGLKFMVYLQKENIIDESGMPKERFSAEFPKEGPSILRIQQVVRGDSAAYFCASSPTGTENEKLFFGSGTQLSVL.

This rearrangement joins TRBV2 to TRBJ1-5, with D uncertain. The germline CDR1 and CDR2 sequences are SNHLY and FYNNEI. Between the trimmed V and J ends, which lost 8 bases and 0 bases, there was a span of 11 bases. CDR3 length: 14 residues. The CDR3, as DNA: TGTGCCAGCCGTCAGCAATATAGCAATCAGCCCCAGCATTTT. It is translated as CASRQQYSNQPQHF.